This T cell receptor (beta chain) was identified during a study of beta chain features in type 1 diabetes. Findings and caveats of the study: Type 1 diabetes patients had TCRB CDR3s that were shorter (moderately but significantly so) in all four CD4+ subsets.

The study reverse transcribed the entire isolated RNA, so it sequenced expressed TCRB transcripts. Naive, central memory and regulatory T cell samples produced a mean of approximately 3.9 million reads. The assay was immunoSEQ multiplex PCR, and TCRdb's table has in-frame clones only and misses some. The sample contains hundreds of thousands of clones, around 15% of which appear only once. Sorting gave populations that all exceeded 95% purity. This clone was observed a handful of times. The antigen remains undetermined. In germline, CDR1 is SGDLS, CDR2 YYNGEE. V lost 0 bases, J lost 8 bases, and 5 bases stayed unmatched. This CDR3 is built from 15 residues.

The receptor was isolated from a man aged 25-45 years in good health. The chain employs TRBV9 and TRBJ2-1; TRBD2 agrees at 10 bases. The source material was central memory CD4+ T cells from blood. The CDR3 DNA reads TGTGCCAGCAGCGTAGGGAGCGGGAGGGCCTATGAGCAGTTCTTC. Amino acids: CASSVGSGRAYEQFF.